These 25 T cell receptor beta chains were sequenced from one sample in a study of human T cells and chemical hapten exposure (TCRdb year 2021). Receptor libraries were prepared by RACE. TCRdb lists the instrument as NextSeq 500. TCRdb's own reprocessing of the public reads used fastp at Q25 and MiXCR and kept productive beta chains. Merged by CDR3 protein, the rows form single entries marked with the most common genes and DNA. For this sample there are 65,000 to 95,000 distinct CDR3 sequences; 8.5% to 10% appear just once. Less than 2% of the sample lies in the top ten. What this sample's time point label stands for: healthy volunteer bleed at 6 weeks. Total RNA was extracted from unfractionated whole blood collected in Tempus Blood RNA tubes. The sequencing input was whole blood. The origin of the receptors is a female donor in good health. Some clones in this sample may be carry-over from other donors' samples.

This sequence joins TRBV29-1 and TRBJ2-7; 7 bases are shared with TRBD1. CDR1 and CDR2 (germline): SQVTM, ANQGSEA. The CDR3 length is 12 residues. Losses at the gene ends were 4 bases for V and 6 bases for J; bases not matched to a gene: 6. CDR3 loop: CSVGQGSGEQYF. The CDR3 nucleotides are TGCAGCGTTGGACAGGGATCGGGCGAGCAGTACTTC.

This clonotype was seen many times. The genes are TRBV5-1 and TRBJ2-5; D perhaps matches TRBD1 (6 bases). The CDR3 has 14 residues. Looked up from germline, CDR1 is SGHRS and CDR2 is YFSETQ. Trimming removed 2 bases at V and 2 bases at J, with 10 bases between. CDR3 amino acids: CASSFGTSQETQYF. CDR3 sequence (DNA): TGCGCCAGCAGCTTCGGGACAAGTCAAGAGACCCAGTACTTC. Full variable domain (missing parts from reference TRBV5-1 and TRBJ2-5): KAGVTQTPRYLIKTRGQQVTLSCSPISGHRSVSWYQQTPGQGLQFLFEYFSETQRNKGNFPGRFSGRQFSNSRSEMNVSTLELGDSALYLCASSFGTSQETQYFGPGTRLLVL.

This clonotype was seen many times. V is TRBV6-1 and J is TRBJ1-5; 7 bases are a match to TRBD1. V lost 2 bases to trimming and J lost 0 bases; unmatched junction nucleotides: 10. The germline gives CDR1 MNHNS, CDR2 SASEGT. The CDR3 runs to 18 residues. The CDR3 DNA reads as TGTGCCAGCAGTGAATTAAGGACAGGTTATTATAGCAATCAGCCCCAGCATTTT. This sequence encodes CASSELRTGYYSNQPQHF.

V gene TRBV15 combines with J gene TRBJ2-7, with D possibly called TRBD1 or TRBD2 (5 bases each). The germline V and J ends were trimmed by 5 bases and 2 bases, with 16 bases remaining between them. Germline V gives CDR1 LNHNV, CDR2 YYDKDF (reference sequence). This CDR3 has 15 amino acids. The CDR3 protein is CATSGGGFRTYEQYF. The CDR3 DNA reads TGTGCCACCAGCGGTGGGGGTTTCAGAACCTACGAGCAGTACTTC.

The V and J genes are TRBV29-1 and TRBJ2-3; D is unresolved. Deletions cut 0 bases from V and 6 bases from J, with 7 bases between. The CDR3 sequence is 12 residues long. The V gene's germline CDR1 is SQVTM and CDR2 ANQGSEA. CDR3 in amino acids: CSVEDHSDTQYF. CDR3 DNA sequence: TGCAGCGTTGAAGATCATTCTGATACGCAGTATTTT.

This chain connects TRBV2 to TRBJ2-3; D unclear. The ends were cut back, 4 bases at V and 2 bases at J, with 4 bases in the middle. The CDR3 length is 12 residues. Germline loops: CDR1 SNHLY, CDR2 FYNNEI. Here the CDR3 reads CASSGDTDTQYF. The CDR3 bases are TGTGCCAGCAGTGGGGACACAGATACGCAGTATTTT.

V is TRBV3-1 and J is TRBJ1-1, with no clear D. The length of the CDR3 is 14 residues. Germline V lookup: CDR1 LGHDT, CDR2 YNNKEL (reference sequence). The ends were cut back, 1 base at V and 3 bases at J, with 9 bases in the middle. CDR3 protein: CASSQGLKYTEAFF. CDR3 coding DNA: TGTGCCAGCAGCCAAGGTCTTAAATACACTGAAGCTTTCTTT. Full variable domain (rest looked up from reference TRBV3-1 and TRBJ1-1): DTAVSQTPKYLVTQMGNDKSIKCEQNLGHDTMYWYKQDSKKFLKIMFSYNNKELIINETVPNRFSPKSPDKAHLNLHINSLELGDSAVYFCASSQGLKYTEAFFGQGTRLTVV.

This clonotype was observed at least ten times. V gene TRBV12-3 or TRBV12-4 combines with J gene TRBJ1-1; D gene ambiguous. Trimming pared 2 bases from V and 5 bases from J, leaving 15 bases between. The CDR3 sequence is 15 residues long. CDR3 protein: CASSLSEWGRTEAFF. The CDR3 DNA sequence: TGTGCCAGCAGTTTATCGGAATGGGGTAGAACTGAAGCTTTCTTT.

The rearrangement uses TRBV3-1 and TRBJ1-1, with 10 bases aligning to TRBD1. With 0 bases clipped from V and 0 bases from J, the junction kept 4 bases outside the gene matches. This CDR3 has 17 amino acids. Germline lookup yields CDR1 LGHDT and CDR2 YNNKEL (reference sequence). CDR3 protein: CASSQDRQGAMNTEAFF. The CDR3 nucleotides are TGTGCCAGCAGCCAAGATCGACAGGGGGCGATGAACACTGAAGCTTTCTTT.

The J gene is TRBJ2-3, the V gene TRBV6-2 or TRBV6-3; 9 bases fit TRBD2. CDR3 length: 20 residues. Looked up from germline, CDR1 is MNHEY and CDR2 is SVGEGT. Losses at the gene ends were 5 bases for V and 2 bases for J; bases not matched to a gene: 20. CDR3 sequence reads: CASSHHPTRGGVRITDTQYF. For the CDR3, the DNA is TGTGCCAGCAGTCACCACCCGACTCGCGGGGGGGTTAGGATCACAGATACGCAGTATTTT.

This clonotype was observed at least ten times. CDR3: CASSPEVITEAFF. The CDR3, as DNA: TGTGCCAGCTCACCAGAGGTTATCACTGAAGCTTTCTTT. This chain links TRBV18 with TRBJ1-1; no reliable D call. CDR1 and CDR2 from the germline V gene are KGHSH and LQKENI. The CDR3 totals 13 residues. Deletions cut 2 bases from V and 4 bases from J, with 8 bases between. The full variable domain, its missing parts supplied by reference TRBV18 and TRBJ1-1, is NAGVMQNPRHLVRRRGQEARLRCSPMKGHSHVYWYRQLPEEGLKFMVYLQKENIIDESGMPKERFSAEFPKEGPSILRIQQVVRGDSAAYFCASSPEVITEAFFGQGTRLTVV.

This clonotype was recorded many times. V and J are TRBV29-1 and TRBJ2-7, with D perhaps TRBD1 or TRBD2 (5 bases each). This CDR3 has 13 residues. V lost 7 bases to trimming and J lost 4 bases, with 17 bases between them. The germline V gene has CDR1 SQVTM and CDR2 ANQGSEA. CDR3 loop: CSAGGGEVYEQYF. CDR3 nucleotides: TGCAGCGCCGGTGGGGGAGAGGTTTACGAGCAGTACTTC.

This clonotype appeared a few times. The rearrangement links TRBV7-2 to TRBJ2-3, with 8 bases identical to TRBD2. V was clipped by 4 bases and J by 7 bases; unmatched bases: 16. The CDR3 is 17 amino acids. Germline V CDR1 and CDR2: SGHTA, FQGNSA. Here the CDR3 reads CASSYHPLAGPRHTQYF. In DNA form, the CDR3 reads TGTGCCAGCAGCTACCACCCGTTAGCGGGGCCCCGACATACGCAGTATTTT.

The chain carries TRBV2 and TRBJ2-2, with unresolved D. Trimming removed 4 bases at V and 0 bases at J, with 12 bases between. This CDR3 comprises 16 residues. The germline V gene has CDR1 SNHLY and CDR2 FYNNEI. CDR3 sequence (DNA): TGTGCCAGCAGTGGCCCCGGCGGACCGAACACCGGGGAGCTGTTTTTT. Protein product: CASSGPGGPNTGELFF.

Points on this clonotype: A much larger clone lies a single base off, so this may be a read error. This chain connects TRBV20-1 to TRBJ1-6; D remains ambiguous. The CDR3 covers 17 residues. The germline gives CDR1 DFQATT, CDR2 SNEGSKA (reference sequence). CDR3 region: CSAFRYRTTSYNAPLHF. In DNA form, the CDR3 reads TGCAGTGCCTTTCGCTACAGAACTACCTCCTATAATGCACCCCTCCACTTT.

V usage is TRBV3-1 and J usage is TRBJ1-1; TRBD1 aligns across 12 bases. This CDR3 is 14 amino acids long. Germline V gene data show CDR1 as LGHDT and CDR2 as YNNKEL (reference sequence). With V trimmed by 4 bases and J by 8 bases, 5 bases remained unmatched. The CDR3 loop reads CASSPPGQGAEAFF. In DNA, the CDR3 is TGTGCCAGCAGCCCACCGGGACAGGGGGCCGAAGCTTTCTTT.

The V call is TRBV7-6, the J call TRBJ1-3, with a weak D call TRBD1 (6 bases). CDR1 is SGHVS and CDR2 is FNYEAQ in the germline V gene. The V gene lost 4 bases and the J gene lost 0 bases, with 13 bases spanning the gap. This CDR3 contains 16 residues. CDR3 coding DNA: TGTGCCAGCAGCTCCGGACAGTATCTCTCTGGAAACACCATATATTTT. This gives the protein CASSSGQYLSGNTIYF. The variable domain in full, completed from reference TRBV7-6 and TRBJ1-3, reads GAGVSQSPRYKVTKRGQDVALRCDPISGHVSLYWYRQALGQGPEFLTYFNYEAQQDKSGLPNDRFSAERPEGSISTLTIQRTEQRDSAMYRCASSSGQYLSGNTIYFGEGSWLTVV.

This clonotype was observed many times. V usage is TRBV20-1 and J usage is TRBJ1-2; D unclear. Looked up from germline, CDR1 is DFQATT and CDR2 is SNEGSKA (reference sequence). Trimming left V 1 base short and J 5 bases short, with 11 bases between. The CDR3 totals 13 residues. The CDR3 region is CSARVFRGYGYTF. The CDR3, as DNA: TGCAGTGCTAGAGTCTTCCGCGGGTATGGCTACACCTTC.

This clonotype was counted only a few times. The gene calls are TRBV5-5 and TRBJ2-5; no clear D gene. V dropped 0 bases and J dropped 1 base, with 13 bases sitting between them. Germline CDR1 and CDR2: SGHKS and YYEKEE (reference sequence). The CDR3 is 16 amino acids. In DNA form, the CDR3 reads TGTGCCAGCAGCTTGGTGTATTTAGGAGCCCAAGAGACCCAGTACTTC. Amino acids: CASSLVYLGAQETQYF.

The sample holds many counts of this clonotype. The chain carries TRBV6-2 or TRBV6-3 and TRBJ1-1; possibly TRBD1 for D (6 bases). Germline loops: CDR1 MNHEY, CDR2 SVGEGT. The V end was cut by 6 bases, the J end by 5 bases, with 13 bases between. The CDR3 extends over 13 amino acids. The CDR3: CASSSGGATEAFF. CDR3 sequence (DNA): TGTGCCAGCAGCTCCGGGGGGGCAACTGAAGCTTTCTTT.

Of note for this clonotype: This may stem from a read error, because a much larger clone lies one nucleotide away. The chain is built from TRBV29-1 and TRBJ2-3; no firm D call. The CDR3 runs 10 residues. Trimming left V 7 bases short and J 6 bases short, with 8 bases between. Germline V gene sequence: CDR1 SQVTM, CDR2 ANQGSEA. Here the CDR3 DNA reads TGCAGCGGGGTAGGGGATACGCAGTATTTT. Translating gives CSGVGDTQYF.

The genes are TRBV6-6 and TRBJ2-2; no reliable D call. From germline, CDR1 is MNHNY and CDR2 SVGAGI (reference sequence). Trimming stripped 4 bases from V and 0 bases from J, with 3 bases between. CDR3 size: 13 residues. The CDR3 spells CASSSPNTGELFF. CDR3 sequence (DNA): TGTGCCAGCAGTTCCCCGAACACCGGGGAGCTGTTTTTT.

Many counts were recorded for this clonotype. V gene TRBV5-5 combines with J gene TRBJ2-7, with D tentatively TRBD1 (5 bases). The CDR3 loop spans 14 amino acids. V was cut by 4 bases and J by 7 bases, with 18 bases left in between. The germline gives CDR1 SGHKS, CDR2 YYEKEE (reference sequence). Here the CDR3 DNA reads TGTGCCAGCAGCGAGGACCCTCAAAGGGGAGAGCAGTACTTC. The encoded protein is CASSEDPQRGEQYF.

The sample holds many counts of this clonotype. The chain carries TRBV20-1 and TRBJ1-1; 9 bases align to TRBD1. Per the germline V gene, CDR1 is DFQATT and CDR2 is SNEGSKA (reference sequence). The CDR3 covers 13 residues. Trimming cost V 5 bases and J 8 bases; bases outside gene matches: 9. The CDR3 here is CSALSRQGEEAFF. The CDR3 DNA follows: TGCAGTGCTTTGAGTAGACAGGGGGAGGAAGCTTTCTTT.

This clonotype was seen ten or more times. The gene calls are TRBV30 and TRBJ2-7; 7 bases are a match to TRBD1. J was trimmed by 2 bases and V by 2 bases; bases with no gene match: 3. CDR3 size: 13 residues. Germline V gene sequence: CDR1 GTSNPN, CDR2 SVGIG (reference sequence). The CDR3 DNA reads TGTGCCTGGAGTAGGGGACAGACCTACGAGCAGTACTTC. This translates into CAWSRGQTYEQYF.